This entry is about one T cell receptor (beta chain). CDR1 SGHTA and CDR2 FQGTGA come from the germline V gene. V gave up 5 bases and J gave up 0 bases, with 14 bases separating them. This CDR3 has 16 residues. Measured with immunoSEQ multiplex PCR; TCRdb has only the in-frame clones, and not every one. The sample has roughly 100,000 clones, around 96% seen once. This specimen comes from a study of T cell responses to AZD1222 COVID-19 vaccine. Specimen: peripheral blood, collected on day 0 of AZD1222 vaccination. This TCR came from an adult in good health. The chain has TRBV7-3 and TRBJ2-1; a possible D gene is TRBD2 (6 bases). The CDR3 spells CASSASGGSSYNEQFF. The CDR3 DNA reads as TGTGCCAGCAGCGCCAGTGGGGGGAGCTCCTACAATGAGCAGTTCTTC.